This T cell receptor beta chain appears in the sequencing data of a study of cytomegalovirus exposure and HLA in healthy donors. The overall study: The approximately 120 validation repertoires were produced on the same platform as the roughly 660 repertoires of the first cohort. This was reported in a later analysis.

Study-wide points: Researchers reported that a few CMV-associated chains were confirmed in vitro as CMV antigen-specific. Overall, roughly 150 TCR beta chains were annotated as cytomegalovirus-associated. Using the classifier, cytomegalovirus status was reportedly diagnosed with high specificity and sensitivity.

The CDR3 sequence is 14 residues long. Germline V gene sequence: CDR1 SNHLY, CDR2 FYNNEI. V was trimmed by 3 bases and J by 2 bases, leaving 9 bases between them. Concerning this clone: Its cognate antigen is unknown.

Clones were read by immunoSEQ multiplex PCR, and TCRdb kept only the in-frame ones, dropping some. Among 160,000 or so clones, more than 70% were seen once, and the ten largest hold 10%. The gene calls are TRBV2 and TRBJ2-3; a possible D gene is TRBD1 (6 bases). Specimen: PBMCs. This sequence was found in a young man in good health and CMV-seropositive. The CDR3 coding sequence is TGTGCCAGCAGTGACAGGACAGACACAGATACGCAGTATTTT. Amino acid sequence: CASSDRTDTDTQYF.